The clone carrying this TCR beta chain was detected ten times or more. The CDR3 length is 14 residues. Trimming stripped 4 bases from V and 8 bases from J, with 14 bases between. Germline V gives CDR1 MDHEN, CDR2 SYDVKM. The data originate from a study of CD8 T cells in ankylosing spondylitis. TCRdb analysed the 5' RACE reads with MiXCR anew, one entry per CDR3 protein. The table includes approximately 42,000 distinct CDR3 sequences, 9.5% to 12% detected once. The origin of this receptor is a male donor with ankylosing spondylitis or in good health (not recorded which). The gene calls are TRBV28 and TRBJ1-4, with D maybe TRBD1 (5 bases). The sample consisted of blood, either unsorted or a sorted T cell fraction (not recorded which). The CDR3 region is CASSSHGGWEKLFF. As DNA, the CDR3 is TGTGCCAGCAGTTCCCACGGGGGTTGGGAAAAACTGTTTTTT.